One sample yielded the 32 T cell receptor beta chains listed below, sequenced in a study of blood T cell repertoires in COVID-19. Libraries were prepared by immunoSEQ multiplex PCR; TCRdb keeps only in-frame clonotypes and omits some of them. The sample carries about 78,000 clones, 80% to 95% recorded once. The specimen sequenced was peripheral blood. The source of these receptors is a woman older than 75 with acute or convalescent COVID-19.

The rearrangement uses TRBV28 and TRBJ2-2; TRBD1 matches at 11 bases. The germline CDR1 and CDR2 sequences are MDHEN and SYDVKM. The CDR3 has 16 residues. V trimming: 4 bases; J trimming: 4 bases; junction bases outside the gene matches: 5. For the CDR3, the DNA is TGTGCCAGCAGTTCCGGGACAGGGGGTCTCACCGGGGAGCTGTTTTTT. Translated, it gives CASSSGTGGLTGELFF.

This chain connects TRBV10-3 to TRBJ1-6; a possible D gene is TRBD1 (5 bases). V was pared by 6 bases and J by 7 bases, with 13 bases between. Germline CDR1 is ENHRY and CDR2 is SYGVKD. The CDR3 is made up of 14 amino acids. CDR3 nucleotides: TGTGCCATCAGCGCGGACACGGGCAATTCACCCCTCCACTTT. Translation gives CAISADTGNSPLHF.

CDR3 sequence: CSASGTGNDQPQHF. The CDR3 DNA is TGCAGTGCTAGTGGGACAGGGAACGATCAGCCCCAGCATTTT. V gene TRBV20-1 combines with J gene TRBJ1-5; TRBD1 aligns across 9 bases. V lost 3 bases, J lost 5 bases, and 5 bases stayed unmatched. The CDR3 is 14 residues long. Germline V gene data show CDR1 as DFQATT and CDR2 as SNEGSKA (reference sequence).

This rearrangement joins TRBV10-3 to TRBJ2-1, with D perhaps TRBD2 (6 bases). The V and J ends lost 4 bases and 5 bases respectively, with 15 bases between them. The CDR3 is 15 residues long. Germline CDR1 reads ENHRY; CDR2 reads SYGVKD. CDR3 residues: CAISGTGSNHNEQFF. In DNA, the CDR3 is TGTGCCATCAGTGGGACCGGGAGTAACCACAATGAGCAGTTCTTC.

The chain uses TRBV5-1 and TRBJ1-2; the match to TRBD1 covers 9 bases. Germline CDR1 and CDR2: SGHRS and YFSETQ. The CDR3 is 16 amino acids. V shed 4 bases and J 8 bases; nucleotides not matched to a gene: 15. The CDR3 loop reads CASSPHASGQGMGYTF. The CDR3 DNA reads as TGCGCCAGCAGCCCTCATGCTTCGGGACAGGGTATGGGCTACACCTTC.

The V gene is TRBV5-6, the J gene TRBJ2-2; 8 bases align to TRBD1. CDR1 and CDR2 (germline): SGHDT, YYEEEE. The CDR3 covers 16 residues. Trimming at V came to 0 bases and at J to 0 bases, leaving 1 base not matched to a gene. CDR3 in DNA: TGTGCCAGCAGCTTGGAGACAGGGGCGAACACCGGGGAGCTGTTTTTT. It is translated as CASSLETGANTGELFF.

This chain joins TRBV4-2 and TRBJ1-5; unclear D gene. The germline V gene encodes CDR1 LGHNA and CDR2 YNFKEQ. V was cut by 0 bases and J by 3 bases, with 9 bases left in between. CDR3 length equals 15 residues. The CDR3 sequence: CASSQDWRNNQPQHF. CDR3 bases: TGTGCCAGCAGCCAAGATTGGAGGAACAATCAGCCCCAGCATTTT.

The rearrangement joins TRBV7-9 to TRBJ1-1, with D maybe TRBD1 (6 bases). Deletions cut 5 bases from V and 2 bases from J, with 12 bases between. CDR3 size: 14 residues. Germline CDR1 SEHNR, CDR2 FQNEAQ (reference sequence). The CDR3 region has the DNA TGTGCCAGCAGCGACAGGATCGTTAACACTGAAGCTTTCTTT. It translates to CASSDRIVNTEAFF.

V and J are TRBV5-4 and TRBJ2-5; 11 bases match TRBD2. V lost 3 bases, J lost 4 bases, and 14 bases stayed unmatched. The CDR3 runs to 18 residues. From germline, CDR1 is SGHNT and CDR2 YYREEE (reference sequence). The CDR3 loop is CASSSARSGGAIRETQYF. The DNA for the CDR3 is TGTGCCAGCAGCTCAGCCCGTAGCGGGGGGGCCATCAGAGAGACCCAGTACTTC. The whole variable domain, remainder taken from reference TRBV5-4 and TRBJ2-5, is ETGVTQSPTHLIKTRGQQVTLRCSSQSGHNTVSWYQQALGQGPQFIFQYYREEENGRGNFPPRFSGLQFPNYSSELNVNALELDDSALYLCASSSARSGGAIRETQYFGPGTRLLVL.

In DNA, the CDR3 is TGTGCCAGCAGCCAAGATATAGCGGGAGGCCCGACGCAGTATTTT. It specifies CASSQDIAGGPTQYF. The chain has TRBV3-1 (or the pseudogene TRBV3-2) and TRBJ2-3; 10 positions agree with TRBD2. The CDR3 extends over 15 amino acids. Germline V gene lookup returns CDR1 LGHDT and CDR2 YNNKEL (reference sequence). The ends lost 0 bases at V and 9 bases at J; junction bases unmatched: 6.

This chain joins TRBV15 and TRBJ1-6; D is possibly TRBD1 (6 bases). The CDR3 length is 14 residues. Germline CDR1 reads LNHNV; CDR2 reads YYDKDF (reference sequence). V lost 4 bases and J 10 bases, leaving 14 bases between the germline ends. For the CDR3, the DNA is TGTGCCACCAGCAACAGGGTTTTGAACTCACCCCTCCACTTT. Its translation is CATSNRVLNSPLHF.

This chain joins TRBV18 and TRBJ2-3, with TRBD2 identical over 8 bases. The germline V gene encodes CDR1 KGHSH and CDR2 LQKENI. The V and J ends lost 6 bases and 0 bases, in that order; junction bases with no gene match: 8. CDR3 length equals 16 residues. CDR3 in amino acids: CASSITSGLSTDTQYF. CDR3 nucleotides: TGTGCCAGCTCCATAACTAGCGGCCTTAGCACAGATACGCAGTATTTT.

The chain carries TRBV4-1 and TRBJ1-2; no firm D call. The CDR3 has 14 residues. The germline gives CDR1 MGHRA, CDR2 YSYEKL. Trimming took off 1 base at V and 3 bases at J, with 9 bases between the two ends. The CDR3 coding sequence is TGCGCCAGCAGCCAAGGAGGGTTTGACTATGGCTACACCTTC. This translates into CASSQGGFDYGYTF.

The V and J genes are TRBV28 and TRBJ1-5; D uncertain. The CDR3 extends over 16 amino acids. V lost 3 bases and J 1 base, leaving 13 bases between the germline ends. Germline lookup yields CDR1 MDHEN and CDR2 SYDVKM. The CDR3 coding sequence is TGTGCCAGCAGTTTGGCTCCTGTAAGAAGCAATCAGCCCCAGCATTTT. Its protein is CASSLAPVRSNQPQHF.

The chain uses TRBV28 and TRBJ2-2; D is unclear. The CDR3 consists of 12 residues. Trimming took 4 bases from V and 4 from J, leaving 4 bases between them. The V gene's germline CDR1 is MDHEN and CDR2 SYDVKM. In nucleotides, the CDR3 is TGTGCCAGCAGTTATCTCACCGGGGAGCTGTTTTTT. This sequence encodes CASSYLTGELFF.

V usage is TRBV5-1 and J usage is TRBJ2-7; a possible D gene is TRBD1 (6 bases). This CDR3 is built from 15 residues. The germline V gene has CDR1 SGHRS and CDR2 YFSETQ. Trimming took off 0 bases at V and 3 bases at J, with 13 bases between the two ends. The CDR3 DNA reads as TGCGCCAGCAGCTTGGTAGGGGGAACAATCTACGAGCAGTACTTC. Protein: CASSLVGGTIYEQYF.

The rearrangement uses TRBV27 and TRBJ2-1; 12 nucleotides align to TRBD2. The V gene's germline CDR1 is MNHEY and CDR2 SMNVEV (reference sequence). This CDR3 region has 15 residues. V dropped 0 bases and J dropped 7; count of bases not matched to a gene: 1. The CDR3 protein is CASSLSGLAGNEQFF. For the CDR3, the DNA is TGTGCCAGCAGTTTATCCGGACTAGCGGGAAATGAGCAGTTCTTC.

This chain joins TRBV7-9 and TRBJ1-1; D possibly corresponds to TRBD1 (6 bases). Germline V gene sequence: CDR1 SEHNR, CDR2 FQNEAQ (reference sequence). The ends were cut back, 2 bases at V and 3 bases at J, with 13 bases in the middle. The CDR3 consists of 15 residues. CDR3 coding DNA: TGTGCCAGCAGCTTATTACCCAGGGGTTACACTGAAGCTTTCTTT. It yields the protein CASSLLPRGYTEAFF.

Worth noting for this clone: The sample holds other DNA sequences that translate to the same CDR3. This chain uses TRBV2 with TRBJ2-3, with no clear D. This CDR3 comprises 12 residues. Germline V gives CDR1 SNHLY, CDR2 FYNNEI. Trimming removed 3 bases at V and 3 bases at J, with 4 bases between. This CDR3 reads CASSELTDTQYF. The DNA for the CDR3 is TGTGCCAGCAGTGAGTTAACAGATACGCAGTATTTT.

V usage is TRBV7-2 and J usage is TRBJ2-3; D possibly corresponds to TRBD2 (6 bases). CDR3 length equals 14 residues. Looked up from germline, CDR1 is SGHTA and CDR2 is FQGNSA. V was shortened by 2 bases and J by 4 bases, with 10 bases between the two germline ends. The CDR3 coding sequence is TGTGCCAGCAGCTTAATGCGGGGAGCAGATACGCAGTATTTT. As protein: CASSLMRGADTQYF.

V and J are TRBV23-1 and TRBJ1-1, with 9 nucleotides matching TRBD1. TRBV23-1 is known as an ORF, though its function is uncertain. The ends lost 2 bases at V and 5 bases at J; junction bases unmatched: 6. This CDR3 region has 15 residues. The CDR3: CASSQLQGARTEAFF. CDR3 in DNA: TGCGCCAGCAGTCAACTACAGGGGGCTCGGACTGAAGCTTTCTTT.

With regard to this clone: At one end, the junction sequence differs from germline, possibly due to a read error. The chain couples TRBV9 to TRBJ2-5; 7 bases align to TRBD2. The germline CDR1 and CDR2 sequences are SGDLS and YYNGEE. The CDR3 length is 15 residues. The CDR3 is CASTVGAGVRETQYF. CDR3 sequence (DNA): TGTGCCAGCACCGTAGGGGCGGGAGTCCGAGAGACCCAGTACTTC.

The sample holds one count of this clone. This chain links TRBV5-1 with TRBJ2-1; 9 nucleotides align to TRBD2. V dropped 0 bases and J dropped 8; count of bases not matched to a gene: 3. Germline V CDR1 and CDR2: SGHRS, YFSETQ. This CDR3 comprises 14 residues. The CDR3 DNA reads TGCGCCAGCAGCTTGGGCGGGGGGGCCTATGAGCAGTTCTTC. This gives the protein CASSLGGGAYEQFF.

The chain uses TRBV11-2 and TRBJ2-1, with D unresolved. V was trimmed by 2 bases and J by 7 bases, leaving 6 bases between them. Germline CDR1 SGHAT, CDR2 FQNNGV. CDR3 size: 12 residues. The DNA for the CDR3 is TGTGCCAGCAGCTTAACTGTTAATGAGCAGTTCTTC. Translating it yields CASSLTVNEQFF. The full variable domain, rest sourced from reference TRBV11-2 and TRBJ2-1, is EAGVAQSPRYKIIEKRQSVAFWCNPISGHATLYWYQQILGQGPKLLIQFQNNGVVDDSQLPKDRFSAERLKGVDSTLKIQPAKLEDSAVYLCASSLTVNEQFFGPGTRLTVL.

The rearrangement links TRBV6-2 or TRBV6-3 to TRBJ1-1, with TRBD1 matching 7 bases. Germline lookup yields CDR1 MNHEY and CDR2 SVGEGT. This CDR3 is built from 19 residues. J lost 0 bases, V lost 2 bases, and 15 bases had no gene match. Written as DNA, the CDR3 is TGTGCCAGCAGTTACACACCTGGGAGGAAAGGGGGCTTGAACACTGAAGCTTTCTTT. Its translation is CASSYTPGRKGGLNTEAFF.

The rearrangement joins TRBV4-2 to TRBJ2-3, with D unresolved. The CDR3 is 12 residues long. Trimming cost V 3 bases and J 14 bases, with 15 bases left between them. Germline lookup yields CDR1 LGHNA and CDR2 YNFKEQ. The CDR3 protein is CASSHHDTHSYF. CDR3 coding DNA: TGTGCCAGCAGCCACCACGACACACACTCGTATTTT.

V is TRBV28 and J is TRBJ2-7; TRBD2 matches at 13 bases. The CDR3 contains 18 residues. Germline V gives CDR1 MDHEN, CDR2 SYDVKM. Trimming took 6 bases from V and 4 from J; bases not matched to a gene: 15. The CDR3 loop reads CASSQLAGGRFRGYEQYF. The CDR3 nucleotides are TGTGCCAGCAGCCAACTAGCGGGAGGGCGATTTAGGGGATACGAGCAGTACTTC. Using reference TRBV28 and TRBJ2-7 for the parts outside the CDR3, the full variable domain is DVKVTQSSRYLVKRTGEKVFLECVQDMDHENMFWYRQDPGLGLRLIYFSYDVKMKEKGDIPEGYSVSREKKERFSLILESASTNQTSMYLCASSQLAGGRFRGYEQYFGPGTRLTVT.

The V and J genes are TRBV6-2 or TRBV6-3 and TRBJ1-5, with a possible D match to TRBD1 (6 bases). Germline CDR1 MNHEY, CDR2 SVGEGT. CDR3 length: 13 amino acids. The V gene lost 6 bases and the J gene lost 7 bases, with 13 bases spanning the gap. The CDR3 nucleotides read TGTGCCAGCAGCCTACAGGGAAGACAGCCCCAGCATTTT. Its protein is CASSLQGRQPQHF.

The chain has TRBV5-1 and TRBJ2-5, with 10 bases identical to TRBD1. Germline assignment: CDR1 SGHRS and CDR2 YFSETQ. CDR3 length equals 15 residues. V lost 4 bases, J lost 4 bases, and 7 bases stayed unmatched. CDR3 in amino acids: CASSRTGGDGETQYF. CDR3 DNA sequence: TGCGCCAGCAGCCGGACAGGGGGAGATGGAGAGACCCAGTACTTC.

The CDR3 here is CATSRVGGRYEQYF. Written as DNA, the CDR3 is TGTGCCACCAGCAGAGTAGGCGGGAGGTACGAGCAGTACTTC. The chain uses TRBV15 and TRBJ2-7, with TRBD2 matching over 8 bases. The CDR3 is 14 residues long. V lost 1 base, J lost 4 bases, and 3 bases stayed unmatched. Germline V lookup: CDR1 LNHNV, CDR2 YYDKDF (reference sequence).

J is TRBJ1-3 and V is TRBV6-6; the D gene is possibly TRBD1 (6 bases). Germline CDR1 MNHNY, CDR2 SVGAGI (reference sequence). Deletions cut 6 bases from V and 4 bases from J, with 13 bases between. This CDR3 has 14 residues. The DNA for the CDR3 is TGTGCCAGCAGAACCCAGGGGCAAGGAAACACCATATATTTT. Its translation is CASRTQGQGNTIYF.

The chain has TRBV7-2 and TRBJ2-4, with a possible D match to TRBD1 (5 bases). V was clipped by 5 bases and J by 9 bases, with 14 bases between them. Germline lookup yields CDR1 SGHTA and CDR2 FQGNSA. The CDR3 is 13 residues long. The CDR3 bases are TGTGCCAGCAGCGCAACACAGGCGGCCATTCAGTACTTC. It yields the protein CASSATQAAIQYF.